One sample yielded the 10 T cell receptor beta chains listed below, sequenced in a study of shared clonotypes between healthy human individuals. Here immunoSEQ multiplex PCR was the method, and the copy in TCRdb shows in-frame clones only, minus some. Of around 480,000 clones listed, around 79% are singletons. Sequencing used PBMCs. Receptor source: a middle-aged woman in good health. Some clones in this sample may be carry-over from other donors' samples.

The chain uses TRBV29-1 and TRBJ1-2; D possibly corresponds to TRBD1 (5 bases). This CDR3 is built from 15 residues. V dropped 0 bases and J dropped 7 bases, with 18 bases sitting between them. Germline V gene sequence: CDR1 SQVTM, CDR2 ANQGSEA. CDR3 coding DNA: TGCAGCGTTGAAGAATTAATGGGGGAACGTGGTGGCTACACCTTC. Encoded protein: CSVEELMGERGGYTF.

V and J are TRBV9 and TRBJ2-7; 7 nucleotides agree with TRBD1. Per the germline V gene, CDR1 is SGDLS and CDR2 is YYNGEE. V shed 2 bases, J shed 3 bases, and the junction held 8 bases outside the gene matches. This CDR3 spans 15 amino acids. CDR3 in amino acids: CASSVAPTGHYEQYF. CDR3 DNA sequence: TGTGCCAGCAGCGTCGCCCCGACAGGGCACTACGAGCAGTACTTC.

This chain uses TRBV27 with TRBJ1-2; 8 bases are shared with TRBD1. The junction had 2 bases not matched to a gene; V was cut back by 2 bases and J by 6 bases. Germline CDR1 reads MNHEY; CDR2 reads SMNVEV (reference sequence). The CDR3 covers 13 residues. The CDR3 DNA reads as TGTGCCAGCAGTTTAGGACAGGGTAATGGCTACACCTTC. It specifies CASSLGQGNGYTF.

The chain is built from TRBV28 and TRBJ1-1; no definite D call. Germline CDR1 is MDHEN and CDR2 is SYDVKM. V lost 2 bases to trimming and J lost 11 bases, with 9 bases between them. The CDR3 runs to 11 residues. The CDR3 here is CASSLRGSAFF. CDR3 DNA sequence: TGTGCCAGCAGTTTAAGAGGGTCGGCTTTCTTT.

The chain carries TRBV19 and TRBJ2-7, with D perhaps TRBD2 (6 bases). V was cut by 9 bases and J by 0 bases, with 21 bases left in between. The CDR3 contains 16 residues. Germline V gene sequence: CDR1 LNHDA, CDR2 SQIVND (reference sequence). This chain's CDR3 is CASSRRDGIGSYEQYF. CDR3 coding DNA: TGTGCCAGCTCCCGGAGGGACGGTATTGGCTCCTACGAGCAGTACTTC.

This CDR3 reads CASSSRDEKLFF. The CDR3 coding sequence is TGTGCCAGCAGTAGCAGGGATGAAAAACTGTTTTTT. This chain uses TRBV2 with TRBJ1-4; tentatively, D is TRBD1 (5 bases). CDR1 is SNHLY and CDR2 is FYNNEI in the germline V gene. The CDR3 is 12 residues long. Between the trimmed V and J ends, which lost 5 bases and 6 bases, there was a span of 7 bases.

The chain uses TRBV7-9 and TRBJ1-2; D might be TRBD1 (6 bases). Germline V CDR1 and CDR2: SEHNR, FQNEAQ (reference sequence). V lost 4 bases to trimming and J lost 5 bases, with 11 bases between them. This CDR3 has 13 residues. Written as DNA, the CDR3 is TGTGCCAGCAGCTATACAGGGAGTTATGGCTACACCTTC. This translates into CASSYTGSYGYTF.

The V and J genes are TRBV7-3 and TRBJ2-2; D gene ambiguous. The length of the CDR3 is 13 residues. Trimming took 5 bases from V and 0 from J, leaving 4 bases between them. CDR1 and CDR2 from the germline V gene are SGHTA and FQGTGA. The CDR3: CASSPTNTGELFF. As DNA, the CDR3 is TGTGCCAGCAGCCCAACGAACACCGGGGAGCTGTTTTTT. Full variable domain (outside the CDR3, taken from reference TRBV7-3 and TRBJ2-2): GAGVSQTPSNKVTEKGKYVELRCDPISGHTALYWYRQSLGQGPEFLIYFQGTGAADDSGLPNDRFFAVRPEGSVSTLKIQRTERGDSAVYLCASSPTNTGELFFGEGSRLTVL.

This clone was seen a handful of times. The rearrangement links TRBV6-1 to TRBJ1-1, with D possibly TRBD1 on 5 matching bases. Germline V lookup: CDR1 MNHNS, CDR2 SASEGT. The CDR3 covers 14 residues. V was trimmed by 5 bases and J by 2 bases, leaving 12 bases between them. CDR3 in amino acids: CASSPRDLNTEAFF. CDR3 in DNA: TGTGCCAGCAGTCCCCGGGACCTCAACACTGAAGCTTTCTTT.

CDR3 bases: TGTGCCAGCAGCTTGAGCATACTTCCCACAGATACGCAGTATTTT. Protein product: CASSLSILPTDTQYF. V is TRBV7-6 and J is TRBJ2-3; D is unresolved. This CDR3 comprises 15 residues. V gave up 3 bases and J gave up 2 bases, with 12 bases separating them. Germline CDR1 reads SGHVS; CDR2 reads FNYEAQ. Variable domain in full (rest from reference TRBV7-6 and TRBJ2-3): GAGVSQSPRYKVTKRGQDVALRCDPISGHVSLYWYRQALGQGPEFLTYFNYEAQQDKSGLPNDRFSAERPEGSISTLTIQRTEQRDSAMYRCASSLSILPTDTQYFGPGTRLTVL.